The 5 T cell receptor beta chains in this list originate from one sample, sequenced in a study of vaccination and CD4 T cells after COVID-19. The antigens for these receptors are not known. Sequencing of the DNA from cultured CD4+ T cells was carried out with the Oncomine TCR Beta short-read assay. Each CDR3 protein gets one entry after TCRdb re-called the PCR reads with MiXCR. The table includes thousands of distinct CDR3 sequences, approximately 22% detected once. Stated treatment: roughly ten-day PBMC culture with coronavirus spike peptide pools or control peptides (ViraFEST assay). The material sequenced was CD4+ T cells from blood, cultured in vitro. These receptor sequences come from a human donor who had recovered from COVID-19.

By frequency in the sample, this clonotype is medium-sized. V usage is TRBV20-1 and J usage is TRBJ1-6; D gene unclear. The CDR3 runs to 12 residues. The V end was cut by 2 bases, the J end by 5 bases, with 4 bases between. Germline values: CDR1 DFQATT, CDR2 SNEGSKA (reference sequence). CDR3 in DNA: TGCAGTGCTAGACGAAATAATTCACCCCTCCACTTT. It codes for CSARRNNSPLHF.

The V and J genes are TRBV12-3 or TRBV12-4 and TRBJ2-3, with 14 positions matching TRBD2. Losses at the gene ends were 4 bases for V and 6 bases for J; bases not matched to a gene: 6. The CDR3 sequence is 16 residues long. DNA for the CDR3: TGTGCCAGCAGTTACGGACTAGCGGGGGGAAGGGATACGCAGTATTTT. Encoded protein: CASSYGLAGGRDTQYF.

For this clonotype: A much larger clone is a single base away; this may be a read error. The CDR3 protein is CASSGRLDRESNQPRHF. In DNA form, the CDR3 reads TGTGCCAGCAGTGGACGTCTGGACAGGGAATCCAATCAGCCCCGGCATTTT. The genes are TRBV2 and TRBJ1-5; TRBD1 matches at 8 bases. CDR3 length equals 17 residues. The germline CDR1 and CDR2 sequences are SNHLY and FYNNEI.

There are a few counts of this clonotype. V usage is TRBV20-1 and J usage is TRBJ2-7, with D perhaps matching TRBD2 (5 bases). Trimming pared 1 base from V and 6 bases from J, leaving 10 bases between. The CDR3 has 12 residues. Germline V gene data show CDR1 as DFQATT and CDR2 as SNEGSKA (reference sequence). The DNA of the CDR3 is TGCAGTGCTAGAGGACTATTGGGCGAGCAGTACTTC. Its protein product is CSARGLLGEQYF.

This clonotype was seen a handful of times. The chain has TRBV5-1 and TRBJ2-7; no definite D call. Germline lookup yields CDR1 SGHRS and CDR2 YFSETQ. The length of the CDR3 is 13 residues. The V end was cut by 0 bases, the J end by 2 bases, with 6 bases between. DNA of the CDR3: TGCGCCAGCAGCTTGGACACTCCCTACGAGCAGTACTTC. Encoded protein: CASSLDTPYEQYF.